Each of the 20 T cell receptor beta chains below was sequenced from the same sample in a study of T cells in women clearing cervical HPV infection. Only in-frame clones appear in the TCRdb table, and some are missing; sequencing was by immunoSEQ multiplex PCR. The listing contains some 26,000 clones. Sequencing was performed on blood buffy coat. All receptors derive from a woman aged 18-70 years with a cervical HPV16 infection that either progressed to CIN3+ or cleared (not recorded which).

As regards this clone: The CDR3 goes on 3 residues after the read ends, and that part is filled in from the germline J gene. The rearrangement links TRBV7-3 to TRBJ2-2; D unclear. Trimming shortened V by 5 bases and J by 4 bases, and 11 bases separated the two germline ends. This CDR3 contains 14 residues. The germline V gene has CDR1 SGHTA and CDR2 FQGTGA. The CDR3 DNA, read in part, is TGTGCCAGCAGCACACAGCTTGGCACCGGGGAG. This encodes CASSTQLGTGE. The CDR3, in full, reads CASSTQLGTGELFF.

Concerning this clone: The read halts 3 residues ahead of the CDR3 end, with the missing end drawn from the germline J gene. The chain recombines TRBV30 with TRBJ2-3, with 7 nucleotides matching TRBD1. Trimming removed 2 bases from V and 2 bases from J; junction bases left unmatched: 7. The CDR3 totals 15 residues. CDR1 GTSNPN and CDR2 SVGIG come from the germline V gene (reference sequence). CDR3: CAWSQNRGYTDTQYF. The covered CDR3 bases are TGTGCCTGGAGTCAGAACAGGGGATACACAGATACG.

Of note for this clone: Read sequence stops 3 residues before the CDR3 end, and the germline J gene provides the missing end. The V call is TRBV7-2, the J call TRBJ2-4; D is perhaps TRBD1 (6 bases). Germline loops: CDR1 SGHTA, CDR2 FQGNSA. The CDR3 consists of 14 residues. Partial CDR3 DNA: TGTGCCAGCAGCTTAGAACAGGGATACTATGGT. This encodes CASSLEQGYYG. The CDR3 in full is CASSLEQGYYGQYF.

Regarding this clone: The CDR3 end falls 3 residues outside the read, so it is completed with the germline J gene. The chain uses TRBV27 and TRBJ2-7, with D possibly matching TRBD2 (5 bases). Trimming pared 3 bases from V and 0 bases from J, leaving 12 bases between. CDR1 is MNHEY and CDR2 is SMNVEV in the germline V gene (reference sequence). This CDR3 has 15 residues. The covered CDR3 bases are TGTGCCAGCAGTTTTCGAGGGTGGAGCTCCTACGAG. As protein: CASSFRGWSSYE. The full-length CDR3 reads as CASSFRGWSSYEQYF.

As for this clone: The read halts 3 residues ahead of the CDR3 end, with the missing end drawn from the germline J gene. The chain combines TRBV4-2 with TRBJ2-3, with 7 bases that match TRBD1. The CDR3 consists of 16 residues. The germline V gene encodes CDR1 LGHNA and CDR2 YNFKEQ. This CDR3 is CASSQDRDRSTQPQYF. Incomplete CDR3 DNA: TGTGCCAGCAGCCAAGATAGGGACAGATCAACGCAGCCG.

In the case of this clone: The read terminates 3 residues before the CDR3 end, so the remaining end is supplied by the germline J gene. This sequence joins TRBV19 and TRBJ2-7; maybe TRBD1 (6 bases). The CDR3 is 15 amino acids. The V end lost 4 bases, the J end lost 4 bases, and 17 bases lay between the germline ends. The germline V gene encodes CDR1 LNHDA and CDR2 SQIVND (reference sequence). The sequenced part of the CDR3 DNA is TGTGCCAGTAGTAGGGGGCCTTTTTCGGGGTACGAG. This translates into CASSRGPFSGYE. The CDR3 as a whole reads CASSRGPFSGYEQYF. Full variable domain (missing parts from reference TRBV19 and TRBJ2-7): DGGITQSPKYLFRKEGQNVTLSCEQNLNHDAMYWYRQDPGQGLRLIYYSQIVNDFQKGDIAEGYSVSREKKESFPLTVTSAQKNPTAFYLCASSRGPFSGYEQYFGPGTRLTVT.

The CDR3 DNA, read in part, is TGCAGTGCTAGAGCCCTATTCAATGAG. The encoded protein is CSARALFNE. The complete CDR3 sequence is CSARALFNEQFF. This rearrangement joins TRBV20-1 to TRBJ2-1; no clear D. The read finishes 3 residues shy of the CDR3 end, and the germline J gene is used to complete it. V lost 1 base and J lost 6, with 7 bases in between. CDR1 DFQATT and CDR2 SNEGSKA come from the germline V gene (reference sequence). The CDR3 runs to 12 residues.

Comment on this clone: The observed sequence ends 3 residues before the CDR3 terminus, with the missing tail filled in from the germline J gene. V and J are TRBV12-3 or TRBV12-4 and TRBJ2-3; D is undetermined. CDR3 length: 13 residues. Between the trimmed V and J ends, which lost 7 bases and 6 bases, there was a span of 14 bases. CDR3 amino acids: CASNRLRSDTQYF. The sequenced CDR3 bases are TGTGCCAGCAACCGTCTGAGGTCGGATACG.

Worth noting for this clone: The CDR3 end falls 3 residues outside the read, so it is completed with the germline J gene. V usage is TRBV5-1 and J usage is TRBJ2-7; D might be TRBD1 (6 bases). This CDR3 is built from 15 residues. The V end was cut by 0 bases, the J end by 3 bases, with 13 bases between. Germline lookup yields CDR1 SGHRS and CDR2 YFSETQ. The CDR3 reads CASSLAAGADYEQYF. The covered CDR3 bases are TGCGCCAGCAGCTTGGCTGCAGGGGCGGACTACGAG. Filled out from reference TRBV5-1 and TRBJ2-7, the complete variable domain reads KAGVTQTPRYLIKTRGQQVTLSCSPISGHRSVSWYQQTPGQGLQFLFEYFSETQRNKGNFPGRFSGRQFSNSRSEMNVSTLELGDSALYLCASSLAAGADYEQYFGPGTRLTVT.

The CDR3 bases that were read are TGCAGTGCCTCCCCTGGGGGCAGTACCTCTCAGCAGCCC. It translates to CSASPGGSTSQQP. Given in full, the CDR3 is CSASPGGSTSQQPQHF. The chain has TRBV20-1 and TRBJ1-5, with D perhaps matching TRBD1 (6 bases). The sequence runs out 3 residues before the end of the CDR3; the remainder is reconstructed from the germline J gene. The CDR3 length is 16 residues. The V gene lost 6 bases and the J gene lost 7 bases, with 25 bases spanning the gap. CDR1 and CDR2 (germline): DFQATT, SNEGSKA (reference sequence).

With regard to this clone: The CDR3 is cut off 3 residues early in the read; its end comes from the germline J gene. The J gene is TRBJ1-2, the V gene TRBV18; 11 nucleotides line up with TRBD1. CDR1 is KGHSH and CDR2 is LQKENI in the germline V gene. The CDR3 covers 14 residues. CDR3 DNA (partial): TGTGCCAGCTCACTGCGGACAGGGGGCTACGAC. Translating it yields CASSLRTGGYD. The CDR3 in full is CASSLRTGGYDYTF.

On this clone: The DNA ends 3 residues before the CDR3 does, and the rest of the CDR3 is filled in from the germline J gene. The chain joins TRBV12-3 or TRBV12-4 to TRBJ2-3, with 10 bases matching TRBD2. This CDR3 comprises 16 residues. The J segment lost 0 bases and the V segment lost 5 bases, leaving 5 bases of the junction unmatched. The CDR3 sequence is CASSPGLAESTDTQYF. The covered CDR3 bases are TGTGCCAGCAGTCCCGGACTAGCGGAAAGCACAGATACG.

Concerning this clone: Mismatch with germline at one junction end may stem from a read error. The read terminates 3 residues before the CDR3 end, so the remaining end is supplied by the germline J gene. The chain is built from TRBV6-1 and TRBJ1-4; the D gene is possibly TRBD1 (5 bases). The length of the CDR3 is 16 residues. Germline V CDR1 and CDR2: MNHNS, SASEGT. The CDR3 DNA, read in part, is TGTGCCAGCAGTGGATCGGTGGGGCAGACTAGTGAAAAA. Residues: CASSGSVGQTSEK. The CDR3 in full is CASSGSVGQTSEKLFF.

For this clone: The read halts 3 residues ahead of the CDR3 end, with the missing end drawn from the germline J gene. The chain employs TRBV11-1 and TRBJ1-1; D gene ambiguous. Trimming removed 5 bases from V and 6 bases from J, with 13 bases in between. The germline CDR1 and CDR2 sequences are SGHAT and FQDESV (reference sequence). The CDR3 extends over 13 amino acids. The covered CDR3 bases are TGTGCCAGCAGCCCCGCCACTTGGTCTGAA. Amino acid sequence: CASSPATWSE. The entire CDR3 reads CASSPATWSEAFF.

Concerning this clone itself: The read ends 3 residues shy of where the CDR3 ends; the end is completed using the germline J gene. The gene calls are TRBV7-2 and TRBJ2-4, with D perhaps TRBD2 (6 bases). CDR1 and CDR2 (germline): SGHTA, FQGNSA. This CDR3 is 13 amino acids long. CDR3 bases read: TGTGCCAGCAGCCCGTACACGGACTATGGT. Protein product: CASSPYTDYG. The complete CDR3 protein is CASSPYTDYGQYF.

With respect to this clone: The read ends 3 residues early relative to the CDR3; the germline J gene fills the gap. V is TRBV5-1 and J is TRBJ2-3; 9 positions match TRBD2. Trimming cost V 1 base and J 0 bases; bases outside gene matches: 3. This CDR3 comprises 16 residues. Germline-derived CDR1 and CDR2 are SGHRS and YFSETQ. The covered CDR3 bases are TGCGCCAGCAGCTTGCGCGCGGGGGGGAGCACAGATACG. The encoded protein is CASSLRAGGSTDT. The complete CDR3 sequence is CASSLRAGGSTDTQYF.

On this clone: Read coverage stops 3 residues before the CDR3 terminus; the germline J gene supplies the remainder. The rearrangement uses TRBV4-2 and TRBJ2-1, with D possibly TRBD1 on 7 matching bases. The CDR3 contains 15 residues. Trimming removed 3 bases from V and 3 bases from J, with 12 bases in between. The V gene's germline CDR1 is LGHNA and CDR2 YNFKEQ. This CDR3 reads CASSHMRDSYNEQFF. Partial CDR3 DNA: TGTGCCAGCAGCCATATGCGGGACAGCTACAATGAG.

Turning to this clone: The observed sequence ends 3 residues before the CDR3 terminus, with the missing tail filled in from the germline J gene. The chain uses TRBV7-3 and TRBJ2-4; D unclear. The CDR3 sequence is 16 residues long. Germline CDR1 reads SGHTA; CDR2 reads FQGTGA. The part of the CDR3 DNA that was read is TGTGCCAGCAGCTTAATCCCCCCCCTCACGTTCTATGGT. The encoded protein is CASSLIPPLTFYG. The full CDR3 sequence reads CASSLIPPLTFYGQYF.

Of note for this clone: The germline gene is not matched at one end of the junction; a read error may be the cause. The read finishes 3 residues shy of the CDR3 end, and the germline J gene is used to complete it. The chain is built from TRBV4-2 and TRBJ1-2; 8 bases are shared with TRBD1. Germline CDR1 and CDR2: LGHNA and YNFKEQ. This CDR3 region has 17 residues. CDR3 region: CASSQDWGQATLYGYTF. The sequenced CDR3 bases are TGCGCCAGCAGCCAAGATTGGGGACAGGCGACTCTCTATGGC.

The covered CDR3 bases are TGTGCCAGCAGCTTCGCAGGGAGGGGCCGGAACACCGGGGAG. It codes for CASSFAGRGRNTGE. In full, the CDR3 reads CASSFAGRGRNTGELFF. The chain joins TRBV7-6 to TRBJ2-2, with 7 bases that match TRBD2. The read comes to an end 3 residues before the CDR3 does, leaving the germline J gene to fill in the end. This CDR3 is 17 amino acids long. With 3 bases clipped from V and 1 base from J, the junction kept 8 bases outside the gene matches. CDR1 and CDR2 from the germline V gene are SGHVS and FNYEAQ. Using reference TRBV7-6 and TRBJ2-2 for the parts outside the CDR3, the full variable domain is GAGVSQSPRYKVTKRGQDVALRCDPISGHVSLYWYRQALGQGPEFLTYFNYEAQQDKSGLPNDRFSAERPEGSISTLTIQRTEQRDSAMYRCASSFAGRGRNTGELFFGEGSRLTVL.